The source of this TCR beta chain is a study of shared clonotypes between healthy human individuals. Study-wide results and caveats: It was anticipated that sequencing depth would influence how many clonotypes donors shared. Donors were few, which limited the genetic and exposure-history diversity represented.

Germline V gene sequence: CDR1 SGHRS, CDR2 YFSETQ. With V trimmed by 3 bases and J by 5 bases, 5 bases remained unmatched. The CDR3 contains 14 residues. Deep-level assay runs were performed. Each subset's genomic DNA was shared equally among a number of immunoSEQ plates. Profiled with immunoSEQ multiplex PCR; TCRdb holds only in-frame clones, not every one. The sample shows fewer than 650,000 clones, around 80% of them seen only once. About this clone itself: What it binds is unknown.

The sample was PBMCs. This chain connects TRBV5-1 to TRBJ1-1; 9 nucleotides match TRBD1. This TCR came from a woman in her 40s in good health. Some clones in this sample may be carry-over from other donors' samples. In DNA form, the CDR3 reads TGCGCCAGCAGCTCACAGGGGGCCGGGACTGAAGCTTTCTTT. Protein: CASSSQGAGTEAFF.